This TCR beta chain was recorded in a study of OX40 agonist ivuxolimab in advanced cancers. Clones were read by immunoSEQ multiplex PCR, and TCRdb kept only the in-frame ones, dropping some. The sample has 55,000 to 80,000 clones, roughly 87% seen once. The germline V gene has CDR1 MNHEY and CDR2 SMNVEV (reference sequence). CDR3 length equals 18 residues. With 2 bases clipped from V and 4 bases from J, the junction kept 12 bases outside the gene matches. Points from the study as a whole: Expanded clones were, on average, more numerous among CD8+ T cells than CD4+.

As concerns this clone: Its antigen is not known.

Specimen: CD4+ or CD8+ T cells sorted from blood, collected in a trial of the OX40 agonist ivuxolimab. This chain connects TRBV27 to TRBJ2-1; TRBD1 aligns across 9 bases. The receptor was derived from an adult with an advanced solid tumor such as melanoma, head and neck, liver or kidney cancer. The CDR3 DNA reads as TGTGCCAGCAGTTTAACGGATCTTTACAGGGGGCCGTACAATGAGCAGTTCTTC. This codes for CASSLTDLYRGPYNEQFF.